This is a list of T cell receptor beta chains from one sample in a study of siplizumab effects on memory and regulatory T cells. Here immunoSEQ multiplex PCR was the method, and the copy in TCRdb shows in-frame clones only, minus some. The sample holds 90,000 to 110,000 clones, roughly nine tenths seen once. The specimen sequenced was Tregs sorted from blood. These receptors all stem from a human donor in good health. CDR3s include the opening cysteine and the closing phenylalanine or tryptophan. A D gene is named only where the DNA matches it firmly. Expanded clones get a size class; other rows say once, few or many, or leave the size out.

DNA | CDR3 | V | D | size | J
TGCGCCAGCAGTGAGGGGGTAGGGGCGGCCTACGAGCAGTACTTC | CASSEGVGAAYEQYF | TRBV10-1 | . | . | TRBJ2-7
TGTGCCAGCAGCTTAACATTTCATGAGCAGTTCTTC | CASSLTFHEQFF | TRBV11-2 | . | . | TRBJ2-1
TGTGCCACTTGGGACGTCCTGGACAATGAGCAGTTCTTC | CATWDVLDNEQFF | TRBV2 | . | . | TRBJ2-1
TGTGCCAGCAGTCCAGCGGGCCTGGGCGATGAGCAGTTCTTC | CASSPAGLGDEQFF | TRBV6-6 | . | . | TRBJ2-1
TGTGCCAGCAGCCAAGAAGGGGGAGGAGGCTACAATGAGCAGTTCTTC | CASSQEGGGGYNEQFF | TRBV4-2 | . | . | TRBJ2-1
TGCGCCAGCAGCTTACAGGGCGGCGCTAATGAAAAACTGTTTTTT | CASSLQGGANEKLFF | TRBV5-1 | . | . | TRBJ1-4
TGTGCCAGCAGCGGGGGACTAGCGGGAAGCAAACAAGAGACCCAGTACTTC | CASSGGLAGSKQETQYF | TRBV5-4 | TRBD2 | . | TRBJ2-5
TGTGCCAGCAGCCAAGATCAGGGGGGTACGCAGTATTTT | CASSQDQGGTQYF | TRBV4-2 | . | . | TRBJ2-3
TGTGCCAGCAGCCTAGAGGGAACCTACCAAGAGACCCAGTACTTC | CASSLEGTYQETQYF | TRBV21-1 | . | . | TRBJ2-5
TGCAGCGTTGCCTATAATGAGCAGTTCTTC | CSVAYNEQFF | TRBV29-1 | . | . | TRBJ2-1
TGTGCCGGCCGGGACAGGGGGTGGGACACTGAAGCTTTCTTT | CAGRDRGWDTEAFF | TRBV6-6 | TRBD1 | . | TRBJ1-1
TGTGCCAGCAGCTTAGGGGGACAGGACTACAATGAGCAGTTCTTC | CASSLGGQDYNEQFF | TRBV7-6 | TRBD1 | . | TRBJ2-1
TGCGCCAGCATCGGACAAGAGACCCAGTACTTC | CASIGQETQYF | TRBV5-1 | . | . | TRBJ2-5
TGTGCCAGCAGAACACGGGGGGCCATAGGCGTCTCTGGAAACACCATATATTTT | CASRTRGAIGVSGNTIYF | TRBV11-2 | . | . | TRBJ1-3
TGTGCCAGCAGCTTAGAGGCGCCAGGATTGGGCTATGGCTACACCTTC | CASSLEAPGLGYGYTF | TRBV7-2 | . | . | TRBJ1-2
TGTGCCAGCAGCCTTATACTAGCGGGGGGGCCAGATACGCAGTATTTT | CASSLILAGGPDTQYF | TRBV5-4 | TRBD2 | once | TRBJ2-3
TGTGCCATCAGTCTACAGGGAAACACTGAAGCTTTCTTT | CAISLQGNTEAFF | TRBV10-3 | . | . | TRBJ1-1
TGTGCCAGTACCCTGGGTGGCAGGGGCACAGATACGCAGTATTTT | CASTLGGRGTDTQYF | TRBV19 | . | . | TRBJ2-3
TGTGCCAGCGCTAGGCGTACCAGGAAAGCCTATGGCTACACCTTC | CASARRTRKAYGYTF | TRBV5-4 | . | . | TRBJ1-2
TGTGCCAGCAGTCGGGGCTGGGGCACTGAAGCTTTCTTT | CASSRGWGTEAFF | TRBV6-5 | . | . | TRBJ1-1
TGTGCCAGCAGTGAAAGGCAGGGGAGCACTGAAGCTTTCTTT | CASSERQGSTEAFF | TRBV6-1 | . | . | TRBJ1-1
TGTGCCAGCACTAGAGAGGGGGGCTCCTACGAGCAGTACTTC | CASTREGGSYEQYF | TRBV2 | . | . | TRBJ2-7
TGCGCCAGCAGCTTGGTCGCGCAGCCGAACACTGAAGCTTTCTTT | CASSLVAQPNTEAFF | TRBV5-1 | . | . | TRBJ1-1
TGTGCCACCAGGAGGACAGCCACAGATACGCAGTATTTT | CATRRTATDTQYF | TRBV15 | . | . | TRBJ2-3
TGTGCCAGCAGCTTAACCCAGGGGTCGGCTGAAGCTTTCTTT | CASSLTQGSAEAFF | TRBV7-9 | . | few | TRBJ1-1
TGTGCCCTCTTGAGGCCTGGGGCCAACGTCCTGACTTTC | CALLRPGANVLTF | TRBV2 | . | . | TRBJ2-6
TGTGCCAGTAGTCGAACGGGGGCCTCCTACGAGCAGTACTTC | CASSRTGASYEQYF | TRBV19 | . | . | TRBJ2-7
TGTGCCAGCAGTGAACAGAGTCAGCCTTTT | CASSEQSQPF | TRBV6-1 | . | . | TRBJ1-6
TGTGCCAGTAGTCCCCCGCCGGTTAGGCAGCCCCAGCATTTT | CASSPPPVRQPQHF | TRBV19 | . | . | TRBJ1-5
TGTGCCAGCAGCTTCTCCTCCAGCCCGGGGTCCTACGAGCAGTACTTC | CASSFSSSPGSYEQYF | TRBV5-5 | . | . | TRBJ2-7
TGTGCCAGCGGCAAGAGGGGCGAGAACACCGGGGAGCTGTTTTTT | CASGKRGENTGELFF | TRBV7-8 | . | . | TRBJ2-2
TGCGCCAGCAGCTTGGAAGGGACAGGGGCAATCTATGGCTACACCTTC | CASSLEGTGAIYGYTF | TRBV5-1 | TRBD1 | . | TRBJ1-2
TGTGCCAGCAGCGTCCGACAAGTATCCACAGATACGCAGTATTTT | CASSVRQVSTDTQYF | TRBV9 | . | . | TRBJ2-3
TGTGCCAGCAGTTCCTCGGGGGGGCCGCTAGAGCAGTTCTTC | CASSSSGGPLEQFF | TRBV7-2 | TRBD2 | . | TRBJ2-1
TGTGCCAGTGTAGACGCCGGGACATCGAATGAAAAACTGTTTTTT | CASVDAGTSNEKLFF | TRBV19 | . | . | TRBJ1-4
TGTGCCAGCAGCGTAAACGACAGGGGAGGGGAGACCCAGTACTTC | CASSVNDRGGETQYF | TRBV9 | . | . | TRBJ2-5
TGTGCCAGTACTACAGGGAAACTCTATGGCTACACCTTC | CASTTGKLYGYTF | TRBV5-6 | . | . | TRBJ1-2
TGTGCCAGCAGTTTAACCCCCGGGACGTCGAACACTGAAGCTTTCTTT | CASSLTPGTSNTEAFF | TRBV2 | . | . | TRBJ1-1
TGCAGCGTTGAGCAGAGAGGGAATCTAGCCAAAAACATTCAGTACTTC | CSVEQRGNLAKNIQYF | TRBV29-1 | . | . | TRBJ2-4
TGTGCCAGCAACCCGCGACAGGGCCCATACAATGAGCAGTTCTTC | CASNPRQGPYNEQFF | TRBV7-2 | TRBD1 | once | TRBJ2-1
TGCGCCAGCAGCCCGCGACTAGCAGACTACAATGAGCAGTTCTTC | CASSPRLADYNEQFF | TRBV5-1 | TRBD2 | . | TRBJ2-1
TGTGCCAGCTCACCATTTGCCATGGTCGACCTTAGTTCACCCCTCCACTTT | CASSPFAMVDLSSPLHF | TRBV18 | . | . | TRBJ1-6
TGTGGGGGCTCGTACCACCATAGCAATCAGCCCCAGCATTTT | CGGSYHHSNQPQHF | TRBV6-1 | . | . | TRBJ1-5